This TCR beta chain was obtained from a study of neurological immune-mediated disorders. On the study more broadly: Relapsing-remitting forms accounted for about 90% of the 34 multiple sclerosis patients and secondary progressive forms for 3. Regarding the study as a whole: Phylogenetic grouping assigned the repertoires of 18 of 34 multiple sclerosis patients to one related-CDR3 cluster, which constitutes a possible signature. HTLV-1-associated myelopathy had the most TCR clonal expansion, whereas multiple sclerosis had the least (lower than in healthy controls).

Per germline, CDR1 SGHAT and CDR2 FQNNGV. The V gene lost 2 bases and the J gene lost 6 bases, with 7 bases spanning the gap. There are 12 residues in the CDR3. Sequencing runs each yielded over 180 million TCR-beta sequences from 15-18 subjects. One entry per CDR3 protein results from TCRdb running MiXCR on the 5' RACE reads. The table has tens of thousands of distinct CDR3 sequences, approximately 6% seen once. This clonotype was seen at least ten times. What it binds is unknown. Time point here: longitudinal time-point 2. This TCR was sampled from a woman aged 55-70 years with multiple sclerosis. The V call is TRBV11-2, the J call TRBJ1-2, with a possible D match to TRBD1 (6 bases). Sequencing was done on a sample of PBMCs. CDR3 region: CASSLQGNGYTF. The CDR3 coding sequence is TGTGCCAGCAGCTTACAGGGGAATGGCTACACCTTC.